What follows are 5 T cell receptor beta chains derived from one specimen sequenced in a study of synovial regulatory T cells in juvenile arthritis. Generated by immunoSEQ multiplex PCR, the TCRdb table keeps only in-frame clones and is missing some. The sample holds about 10,000 clones. The sequenced sample was Treg cells from blood. As to subset: remaining (HLA-DR-negative) circulating blood Treg cells. The receptor set was obtained from a donor younger than 35 with juvenile idiopathic arthritis.

The V gene is TRBV7-9, the J gene TRBJ2-2; TCRdb proposes TRBD2, but this gene call is untestable without DNA. The CDR3 sequence is 13 residues long. There is no recorded DNA. CDR1 is SEHNR, CDR2 FQNEAQ, per germline (reference sequence). The CDR3 loop reads CASSPVASGELFF.

The chain recombines TRBV6-1 with TRBJ2-1; the D call of TRBD2 rests on TCRdb alone, since no DNA is present to check it. Per germline, CDR1 MNHNS and CDR2 SASEGT. The length of the CDR3 is 14 residues. The entry carries no DNA sequence. CDR3: CASSPREPNNEQFF.

This CDR3 is CASRSTGVSTEAFF. The chain employs TRBV28 and TRBJ1-1; without DNA, the TCRdb call of TRBD1 cannot be checked. CDR3 length equals 14 residues. The record lacks a DNA sequence. CDR1 and CDR2 (germline): MDHEN, SYDVKM. The whole variable domain, filled in from reference TRBV28 and TRBJ1-1, reads DVKVTQSSRYLVKRTGEKVFLECVQDMDHENMFWYRQDPGLGLRLIYFSYDVKMKEKGDIPEGYSVSREKKERFSLILESASTNQTSMYLCASRSTGVSTEAFFGQGTRLTVV.

The chain carries TRBV4-2 and TRBJ1-3; TCRdb's D call of TRBD1 is untestable without DNA. The CDR3 has 17 amino acids. No DNA sequence is on record. CDR1 LGHNA and CDR2 YNFKEQ come from the germline V gene. This CDR3 reads CASSQESGASSGNTIYF.

The CDR3 loop reads CASSISRGRNQPQHF. The chain carries TRBV19 and TRBJ1-5; lacking DNA, the TRBD1 call made by TCRdb goes unchecked. Per the germline V gene, CDR1 is LNHDA and CDR2 is SQIVND (reference sequence). The CDR3 sequence is 15 residues long. No nucleotide data were recorded.